Described below is a single T cell receptor (beta chain) sequence and its context. Its antigen remains unknown. CDR1 is SGHRS and CDR2 is YFSETQ in the germline V gene. The CDR3 extends over 14 amino acids. The V gene lost 4 bases and the J gene lost 6 bases, with 13 bases spanning the gap. The investigators made TCR beta cDNA from around 530 ng total RNA, using a constant-region primer. The TCR beta library was amplified through three nested multiplex PCR rounds in a modified ARM-PCR procedure. Both of the initial two PCR rounds ran for approximately 10 cycles and employed TRBV1-TRBV30 forward primers alongside a C-beta reverse primer. Using its own MiXCR run on the multiplex PCR reads, TCRdb lists one record per CDR3 protein. Here the sample spans more than 150,000 distinct CDR3 sequences, less than 65% being singletons. Germline DNA was also extracted, with blood RNA taken from unsorted whole blood. What was collected before surgery was roughly 4 milliliters of peripheral blood.

This specimen comes from a study of tumor-infiltrating lymphocytes in primary liver carcinoma. Study-wide findings and caveats: When set against blood, tumors had a significantly higher top-250-clone fraction (p = 0.039).

The rearrangement uses TRBV5-1 and TRBJ2-2; D ambiguous. The clonotype was recovered from a middle-aged man with primary liver carcinoma and hepatitis B virus infection. The sample consisted of peripheral blood. This CDR3 is CASSVDTVAGELFF. The CDR3 nucleotides are TGCGCCAGCAGCGTAGATACAGTGGCCGGGGAGCTGTTTTTT.